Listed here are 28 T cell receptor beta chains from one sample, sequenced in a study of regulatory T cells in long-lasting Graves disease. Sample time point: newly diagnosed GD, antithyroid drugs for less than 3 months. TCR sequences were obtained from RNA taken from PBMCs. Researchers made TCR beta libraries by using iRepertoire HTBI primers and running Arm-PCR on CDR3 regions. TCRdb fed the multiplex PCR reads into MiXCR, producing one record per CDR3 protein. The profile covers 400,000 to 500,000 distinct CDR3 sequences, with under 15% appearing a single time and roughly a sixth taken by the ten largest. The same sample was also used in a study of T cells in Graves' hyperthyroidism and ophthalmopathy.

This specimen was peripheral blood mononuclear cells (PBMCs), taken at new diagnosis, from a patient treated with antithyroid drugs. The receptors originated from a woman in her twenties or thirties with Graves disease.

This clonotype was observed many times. The CDR3 DNA follows: TGTGCCAGCAGCCAAGTAGGAACTGGCGATTCCGGACTAGCCTCCTACAATGAGCAGTTCTTC. This encodes CASSQVGTGDSGLASYNEQFF. The rearrangement links TRBV14 to TRBJ2-1; 8 nucleotides match TRBD2. Germline V gives CDR1 SGHDN, CDR2 FVKESK. The V gene end was trimmed by 1 base and the J gene end by 0 bases; junction bases not matched to a gene: 17. The CDR3 totals 21 residues.

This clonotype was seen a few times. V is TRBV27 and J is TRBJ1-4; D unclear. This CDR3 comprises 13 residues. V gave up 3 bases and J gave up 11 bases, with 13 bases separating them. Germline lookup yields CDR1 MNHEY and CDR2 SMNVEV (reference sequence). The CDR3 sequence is CASSLYPEAKLFF. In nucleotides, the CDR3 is TGTGCCAGCAGTTTGTATCCCGAGGCCAAACTGTTTTTT. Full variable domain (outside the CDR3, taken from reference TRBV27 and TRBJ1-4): EAQVTQNPRYLITVTGKKLTVTCSQNMNHEYMSWYRQDPGLGLRQIYYSMNVEVTDKGDVPEGYKVSRKEKRNFPLILESPSPNQTSLYFCASSLYPEAKLFFGSGTQLSVL.

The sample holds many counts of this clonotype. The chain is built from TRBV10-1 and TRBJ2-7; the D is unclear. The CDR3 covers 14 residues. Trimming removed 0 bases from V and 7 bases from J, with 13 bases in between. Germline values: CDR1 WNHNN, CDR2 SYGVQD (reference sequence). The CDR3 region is CASSESKTSREQYF. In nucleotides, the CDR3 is TGCGCCAGCAGTGAGTCTAAGACTTCTCGGGAGCAGTACTTC.

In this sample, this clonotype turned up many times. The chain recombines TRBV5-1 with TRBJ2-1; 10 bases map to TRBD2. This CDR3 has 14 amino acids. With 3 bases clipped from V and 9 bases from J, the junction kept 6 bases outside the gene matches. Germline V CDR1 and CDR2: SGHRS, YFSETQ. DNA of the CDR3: TGCGCCAGCAGCTGGGGAAGCGGGAGGGTTGAGCAGTTCTTC. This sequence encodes CASSWGSGRVEQFF.

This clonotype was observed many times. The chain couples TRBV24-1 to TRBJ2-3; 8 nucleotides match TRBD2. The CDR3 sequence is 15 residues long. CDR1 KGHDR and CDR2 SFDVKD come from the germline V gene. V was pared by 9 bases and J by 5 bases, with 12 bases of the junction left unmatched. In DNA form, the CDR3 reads TGTGCCACCCAGAATAGCGGGAAAACCGGAGATACGCAGTATTTT. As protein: CATQNSGKTGDTQYF.

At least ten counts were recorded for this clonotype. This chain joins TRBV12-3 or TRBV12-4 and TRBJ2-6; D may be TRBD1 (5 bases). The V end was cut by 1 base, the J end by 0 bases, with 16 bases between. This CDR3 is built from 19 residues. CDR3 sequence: CASSLGGTFPLSGANVLTF. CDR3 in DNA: TGTGCCAGCAGTTTAGGGGGCACCTTCCCCCTCTCTGGGGCCAACGTCCTGACTTTC.

For the CDR3, the DNA is TGCAGTGCTAGAGGATCAGCGGGCTCCTACAATGAGCAGTTCTTC. It codes for CSARGSAGSYNEQFF. The chain uses TRBV20-1 and TRBJ2-1, with a possible D match to TRBD2 (6 bases). This CDR3 is 15 amino acids long. V was clipped by 1 base and J by 0 bases, with 10 bases between them. The germline V gene encodes CDR1 DFQATT and CDR2 SNEGSKA (reference sequence).

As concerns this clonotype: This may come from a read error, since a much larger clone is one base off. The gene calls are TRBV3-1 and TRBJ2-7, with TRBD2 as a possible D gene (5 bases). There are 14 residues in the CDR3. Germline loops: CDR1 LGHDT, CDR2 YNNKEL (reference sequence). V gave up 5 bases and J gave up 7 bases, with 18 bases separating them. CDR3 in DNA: TGTGCCAGCAGCAAACGAGGGAGCTCGGGAGAGCAGTACTTC. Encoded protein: CASSKRGSSGEQYF.

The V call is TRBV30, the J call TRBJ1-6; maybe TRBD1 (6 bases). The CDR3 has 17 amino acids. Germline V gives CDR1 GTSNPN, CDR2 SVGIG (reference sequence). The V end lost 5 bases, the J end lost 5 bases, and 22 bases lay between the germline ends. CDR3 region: CAWAHRVLVLDNSPLHF. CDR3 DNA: TGTGCCTGGGCCCACAGGGTACTCGTCTTAGATAATTCACCCCTCCACTTT.

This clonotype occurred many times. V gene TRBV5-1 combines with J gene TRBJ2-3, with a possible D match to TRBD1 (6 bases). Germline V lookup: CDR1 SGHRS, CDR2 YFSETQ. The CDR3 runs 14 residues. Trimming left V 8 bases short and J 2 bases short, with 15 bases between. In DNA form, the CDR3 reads TGCGCCAGTACCAGCGGACAGCTCACAGATACGCAGTATTTT. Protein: CASTSGQLTDTQYF.

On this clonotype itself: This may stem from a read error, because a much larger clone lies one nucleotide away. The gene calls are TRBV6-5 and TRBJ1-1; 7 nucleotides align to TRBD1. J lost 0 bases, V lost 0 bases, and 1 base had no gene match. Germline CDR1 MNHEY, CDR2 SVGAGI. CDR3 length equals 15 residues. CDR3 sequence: CASSYSGQMNTEAFF. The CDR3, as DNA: TGTGCCAGCAGTTACTCGGGACAGATGAACACTGAAGCTTTCTTT.

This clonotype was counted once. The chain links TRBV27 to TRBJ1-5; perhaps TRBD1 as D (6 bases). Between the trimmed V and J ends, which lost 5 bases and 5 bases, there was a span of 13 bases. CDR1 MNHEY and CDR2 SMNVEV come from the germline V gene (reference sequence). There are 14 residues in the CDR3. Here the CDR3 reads CASSKNRDDQPQHF. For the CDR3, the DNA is TGTGCCAGCAGTAAAAACAGGGACGATCAGCCCCAGCATTTT.

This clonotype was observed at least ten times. CDR3 in amino acids: CASSSSMTVDYEQYF. CDR3 DNA sequence: TGTGCCAGCAGTTCATCTATGACAGTAGACTACGAGCAGTACTTC. The rearrangement links TRBV28 to TRBJ2-7; D might be TRBD1 (5 bases). This CDR3 is 15 amino acids long. CDR1 and CDR2 from the germline V gene are MDHEN and SYDVKM. V was shortened by 4 bases and J by 3 bases, with 16 bases between the two germline ends.

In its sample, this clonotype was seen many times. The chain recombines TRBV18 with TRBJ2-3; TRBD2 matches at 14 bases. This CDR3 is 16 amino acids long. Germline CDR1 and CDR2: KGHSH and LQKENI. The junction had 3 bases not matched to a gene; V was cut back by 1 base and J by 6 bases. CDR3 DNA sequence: TGTGCCAGCTCACCACGACTAGCGGGAGGGCTCGATACGCAGTATTTT. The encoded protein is CASSPRLAGGLDTQYF.

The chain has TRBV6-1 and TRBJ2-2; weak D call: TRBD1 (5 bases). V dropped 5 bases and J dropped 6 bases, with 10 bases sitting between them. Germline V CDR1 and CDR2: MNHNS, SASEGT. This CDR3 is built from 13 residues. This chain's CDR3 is CASSRQGSGELFF. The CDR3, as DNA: TGTGCCAGCAGTCGCCAGGGATCCGGGGAGCTGTTTTTT.

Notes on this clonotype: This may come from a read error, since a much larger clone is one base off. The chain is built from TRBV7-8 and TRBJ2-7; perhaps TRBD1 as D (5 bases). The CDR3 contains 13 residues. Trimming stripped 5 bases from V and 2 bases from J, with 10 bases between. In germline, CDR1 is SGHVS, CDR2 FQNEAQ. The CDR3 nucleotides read TGTGCCAGCAGCCCAGAACAGGCCTACGAGCAGTACTTC. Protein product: CASSPEQAYEQYF.

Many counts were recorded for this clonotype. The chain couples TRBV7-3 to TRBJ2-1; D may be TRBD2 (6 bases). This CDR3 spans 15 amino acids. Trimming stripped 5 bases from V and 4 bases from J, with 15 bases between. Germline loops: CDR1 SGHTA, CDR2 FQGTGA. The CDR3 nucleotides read TGTGCCAGCAGCCCCGGGACTTCCTGGTACAATGAGCAGTTCTTC. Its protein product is CASSPGTSWYNEQFF. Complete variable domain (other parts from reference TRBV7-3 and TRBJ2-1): GAGVSQTPSNKVTEKGKYVELRCDPISGHTALYWYRQSLGQGPEFLIYFQGTGAADDSGLPNDRFFAVRPEGSVSTLKIQRTERGDSAVYLCASSPGTSWYNEQFFGPGTRLTVL.

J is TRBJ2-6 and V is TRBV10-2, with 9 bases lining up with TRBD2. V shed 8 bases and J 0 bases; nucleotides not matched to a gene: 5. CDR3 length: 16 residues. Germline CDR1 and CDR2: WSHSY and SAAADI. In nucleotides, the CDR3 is TGCGCCAGCTACCTAGCGGGACGCTCTGGGGCCAACGTCCTGACTTTC. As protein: CASYLAGRSGANVLTF.

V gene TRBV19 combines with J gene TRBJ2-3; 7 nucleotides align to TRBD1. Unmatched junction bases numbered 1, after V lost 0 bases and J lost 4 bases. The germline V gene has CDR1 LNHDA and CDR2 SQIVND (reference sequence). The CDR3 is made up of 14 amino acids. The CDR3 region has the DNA TGTGCCAGTAGTATAGAAGGGGGCGCAGATACGCAGTATTTT. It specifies CASSIEGGADTQYF.

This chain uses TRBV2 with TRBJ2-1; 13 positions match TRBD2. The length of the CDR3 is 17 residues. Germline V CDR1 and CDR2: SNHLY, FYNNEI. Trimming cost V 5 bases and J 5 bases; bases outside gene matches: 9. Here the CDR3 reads CASSIPGLAGPDNEQFF. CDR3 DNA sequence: TGTGCCAGCAGTATCCCGGGACTAGCGGGACCTGACAATGAGCAGTTCTTC. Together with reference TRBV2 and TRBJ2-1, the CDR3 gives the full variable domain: EPEVTQTPSHQVTQMGQEVILRCVPISNHLYFYWYRQILGQKVEFLVSFYNNEISEKSEIFDDQFSVERPDGSNFTLKIRSTKLEDSAMYFCASSIPGLAGPDNEQFFGPGTRLTVL.

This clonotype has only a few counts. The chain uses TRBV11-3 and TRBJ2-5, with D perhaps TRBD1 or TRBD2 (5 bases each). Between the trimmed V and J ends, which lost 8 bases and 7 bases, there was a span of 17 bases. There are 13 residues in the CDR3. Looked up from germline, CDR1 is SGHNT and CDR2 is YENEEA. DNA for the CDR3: TGTGCCAGCTTATGGGACCGAGAAGGGACCCAGTACTTC. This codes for CASLWDREGTQYF.

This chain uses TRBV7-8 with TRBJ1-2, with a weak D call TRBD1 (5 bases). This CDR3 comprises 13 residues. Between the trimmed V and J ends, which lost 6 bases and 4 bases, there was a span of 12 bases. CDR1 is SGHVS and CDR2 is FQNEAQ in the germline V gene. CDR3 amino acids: CASSHDRVYGYTF. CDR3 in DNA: TGTGCCAGCAGTCACGACAGAGTCTATGGCTACACCTTC.

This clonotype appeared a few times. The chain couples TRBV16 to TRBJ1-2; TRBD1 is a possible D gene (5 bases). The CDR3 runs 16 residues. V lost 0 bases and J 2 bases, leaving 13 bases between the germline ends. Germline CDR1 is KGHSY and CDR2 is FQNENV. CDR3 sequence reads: CASSQSLGVTNYGYTF. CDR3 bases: TGTGCCAGCAGCCAATCACTGGGGGTGACGAACTATGGCTACACCTTC.

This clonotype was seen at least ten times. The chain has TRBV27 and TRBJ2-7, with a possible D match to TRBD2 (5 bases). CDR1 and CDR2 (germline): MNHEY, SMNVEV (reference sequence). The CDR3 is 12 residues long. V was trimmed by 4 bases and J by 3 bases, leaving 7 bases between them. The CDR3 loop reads CASSSTNYEQYF. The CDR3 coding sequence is TGTGCCAGCAGTTCGACTAACTACGAGCAGTACTTC.

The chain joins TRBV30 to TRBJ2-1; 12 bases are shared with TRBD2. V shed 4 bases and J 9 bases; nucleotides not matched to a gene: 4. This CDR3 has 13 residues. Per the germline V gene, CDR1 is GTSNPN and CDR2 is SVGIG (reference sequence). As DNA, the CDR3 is TGTGCCTGGACTAGCGGGAGGGGTTTTGAGCAGTTCTTC. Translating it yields CAWTSGRGFEQFF.

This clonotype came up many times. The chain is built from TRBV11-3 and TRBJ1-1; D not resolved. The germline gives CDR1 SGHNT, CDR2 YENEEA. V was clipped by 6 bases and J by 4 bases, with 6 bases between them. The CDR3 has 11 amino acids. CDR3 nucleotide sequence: TGTGCCAGCAGGGTAAGCACTGAAGCTTTCTTT. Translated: CASRVSTEAFF.

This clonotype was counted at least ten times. CDR3 loop: CASSDLDEGRNYGYTF. CDR3 coding DNA: TGTGCCAGCAGTGACTTAGACGAGGGGCGTAACTATGGCTACACCTTC. The chain couples TRBV2 to TRBJ1-2; D perhaps matches TRBD1 (5 bases). The CDR3 is 16 amino acids. Trimming stripped 3 bases from V and 1 base from J, with 15 bases between. In germline, CDR1 is SNHLY, CDR2 FYNNEI.

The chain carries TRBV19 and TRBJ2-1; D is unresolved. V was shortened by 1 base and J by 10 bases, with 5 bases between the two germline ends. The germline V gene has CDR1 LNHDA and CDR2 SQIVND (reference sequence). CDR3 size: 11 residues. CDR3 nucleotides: TGTGCCAGTAGTATAGGTCGGGAGCAGTTCTTC. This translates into CASSIGREQFF.